This T cell receptor beta chain came from a study of graft-versus-host responses after intestinal transplantation. Study background: Recipients received multivisceral, liver-intestinal, or isolated intestinal transplants. Anti-thymocyte globulin was used for induction in all recipients, who then took tacrolimus and steroids for 2 to 4 years.

The length of the CDR3 is 17 residues. The V and J ends lost 4 bases and 0 bases, in that order; junction bases with no gene match: 10. Per the germline V gene, CDR1 is SGDLS and CDR2 is YYNGEE. About this clone itself: Antigen unknown.

Overall study findings and caveats: Peak levels of circulating GvH clones tracked with early post-transplant HvG declines. Detected in recipient marrow were GvH clones, some of which were first observed in ileum or blood.

Data came from immunoSEQ multiplex PCR; TCRdb stores just in-frame clones and leaves some out. The sample holds tens of thousands of clones, about 92% seen once. Specimen: unstimulated CD8+ T cells sorted from spleen or lymph node cells, collected before intestinal transplant. The TCR comes from a human donor who received an intestinal transplant. The chain carries TRBV9 and TRBJ2-3, with 8 positions matching TRBD2. This chain's CDR3 is CASSPHYSGVSTDTQYF. The CDR3 DNA reads TGTGCCAGCAGCCCTCATTATAGCGGGGTTAGCACAGATACGCAGTATTTT.